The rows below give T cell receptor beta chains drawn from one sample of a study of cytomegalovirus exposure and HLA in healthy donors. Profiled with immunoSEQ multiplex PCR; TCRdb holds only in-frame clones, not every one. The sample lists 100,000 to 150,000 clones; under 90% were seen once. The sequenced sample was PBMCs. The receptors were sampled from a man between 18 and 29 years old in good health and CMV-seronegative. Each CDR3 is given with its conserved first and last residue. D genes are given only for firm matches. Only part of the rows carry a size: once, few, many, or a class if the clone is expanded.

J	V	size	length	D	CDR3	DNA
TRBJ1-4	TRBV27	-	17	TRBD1	CASSKRRTGLGNEKLFF	TGTGCCAGCAGCAAACGTAGGACAGGGTTGGGAAATGAAAAACTGTTTTTT
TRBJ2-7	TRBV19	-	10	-	CAAGIREQYF	TGTGCCGCAGGGATTCGCGAGCAGTACTTC
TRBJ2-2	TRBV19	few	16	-	CASSIIPVANTGELFF	TGTGCCAGTAGTATCATCCCAGTCGCGAACACCGGGGAGCTGTTTTTT
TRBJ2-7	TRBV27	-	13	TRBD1	CASSLLTGTGWYF	TGTGCCAGCAGCCTACTAACCGGGACAGGGTGGTACTTC
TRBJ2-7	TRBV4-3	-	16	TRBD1	CASSQGLTGQTYEQYF	TGCGCCAGCAGCCAAGGACTAACGGGACAGACCTACGAGCAGTACTTC
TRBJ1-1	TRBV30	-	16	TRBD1	CAWSEPRDRMNTEAFF	TGTGCCTGGAGTGAACCCCGGGACAGGATGAACACTGAAGCTTTCTTT
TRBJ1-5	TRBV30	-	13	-	CAWRGAGDQPQHF	TGTGCCTGGAGAGGTGCAGGCGATCAGCCCCAGCATTTT
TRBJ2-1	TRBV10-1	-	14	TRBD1	CASSESRTGGEQFF	TGCGCCAGCAGTGAGTCAAGGACAGGGGGCGAGCAGTTCTTC
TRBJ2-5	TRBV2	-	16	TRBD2	CASSHTSGGNQETQYF	TGTGCCAGCAGCCACACTAGCGGGGGAAACCAAGAGACCCAGTACTTC
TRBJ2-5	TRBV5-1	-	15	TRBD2	CASSRRGENQETQYF	TGCGCCAGCAGCAGACGGGGGGAAAACCAAGAGACCCAGTACTTC
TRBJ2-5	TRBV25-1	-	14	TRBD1	CASKITGGVETQYF	TGTGCCAGCAAGATTACAGGGGGCGTGGAGACCCAGTACTTC
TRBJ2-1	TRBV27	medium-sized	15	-	CASSSWTENYNEQFF	TGTGCCAGCAGTTCCTGGACAGAGAACTACAATGAGCAGTTCTTC
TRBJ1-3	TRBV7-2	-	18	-	CASSPPGLATSSGNTIYF	TGTGCCAGCAGCCCCCCGGGACTAGCAACGAGCTCTGGAAACACCATATATTTT
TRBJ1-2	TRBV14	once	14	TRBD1	CASRRTGQGYGYTF	TGTGCCAGCAGGAGGACGGGACAGGGATATGGCTACACCTTC
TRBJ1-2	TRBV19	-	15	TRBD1	CATDREGSRNYGYTF	TGTGCCACCGACAGGGAAGGGTCGAGGAACTATGGCTACACCTTC
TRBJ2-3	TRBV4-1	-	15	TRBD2	CASSQIAGSADTQYF	TGCGCCAGCAGCCAAATAGCGGGCTCGGCAGATACGCAGTATTTT
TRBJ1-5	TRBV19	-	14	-	CASDDRPLNQPQHF	TGTGCCAGTGATGACAGGCCCCTGAATCAGCCCCAGCATTTT
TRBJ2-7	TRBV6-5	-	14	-	CASSYSGGADEQYF	TGTGCCAGCAGTTACTCTGGCGGAGCAGACGAGCAGTACTTC
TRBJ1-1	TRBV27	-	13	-	CASSYRGNTEAFF	TGTGCCAGCAGTTACCGGGGGAACACTGAAGCTTTCTTT
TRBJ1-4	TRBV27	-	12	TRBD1	CASGTVREKLFF	TGTGCCAGCGGGACAGTCCGTGAAAAACTGTTTTTT
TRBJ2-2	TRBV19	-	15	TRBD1	CASTPSGTGGYGLFF	TGTGCCAGTACCCCAAGCGGGACAGGGGGCTACGGGCTGTTTTTT
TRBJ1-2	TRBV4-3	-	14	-	CASSRTFDNYGYTF	TGCGCCAGCAGTAGGACTTTTGATAACTATGGCTACACCTTC
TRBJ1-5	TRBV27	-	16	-	CASSISSAGRNQPQHF	TGTGCCAGCAGTATTTCCTCGGCGGGGCGGAATCAGCCCCAGCATTTT
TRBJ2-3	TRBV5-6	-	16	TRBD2	CASSSSGTASTDTQYF	TGTGCCAGCAGCTCTAGCGGGACCGCTAGCACAGATACGCAGTATTTT
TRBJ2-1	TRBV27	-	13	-	CASSLSGGGEQFF	TGTGCCAGCAGTTTAAGCGGTGGAGGGGAGCAGTTCTTC
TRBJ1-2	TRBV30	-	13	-	CAWGQTIGYGYTF	TGTGCCTGGGGACAGACCATTGGGTATGGCTACACCTTC
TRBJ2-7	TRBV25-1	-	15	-	CASSDIAVNSYEQYF	TGTGCCAGCAGTGATATAGCGGTGAACTCCTACGAGCAGTACTTC
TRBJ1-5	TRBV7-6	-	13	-	CASSLIGQQPQHF	TGTGCCAGCAGCTTAATCGGACAGCAGCCCCAGCATTTT
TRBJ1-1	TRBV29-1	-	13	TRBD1	CSATGGAGTEAFF	TGCAGCGCCACAGGGGGTGCAGGGACTGAAGCTTTCTTT
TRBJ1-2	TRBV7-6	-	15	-	CASSRDSFSGYGYTF	TGTGCCAGCAGCAGAGACAGCTTCTCAGGCTATGGCTACACCTTC
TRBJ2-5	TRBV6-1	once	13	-	CASSPSFKETQYF	TGTGCCAGCAGTCCCTCTTTTAAAGAGACCCAGTACTTC
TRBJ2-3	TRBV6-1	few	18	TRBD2	CASSDGLAGGTSTDTQYF	TGTGCCAGCAGTGACGGACTAGCGGGGGGGACTAGCACAGATACGCAGTATTTT
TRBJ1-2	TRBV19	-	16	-	CASTPHPSRGVEGYTF	TGTGCCAGTACCCCACACCCCTCTCGGGGGGTTGAAGGCTACACCTTC
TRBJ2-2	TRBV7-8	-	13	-	CASSPLNTGELFF	TGTGCCAGCAGCCCACTAAACACCGGGGAGCTGTTTTTT
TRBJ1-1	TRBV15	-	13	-	CATSRGGNTEAFF	TGTGCCACCAGCAGAGGAGGTAACACTGAAGCTTTCTTT
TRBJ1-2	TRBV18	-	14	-	CASSLETPTYGYTF	TGTGCCAGCTCACTCGAGACACCTACCTATGGCTACACCTTC
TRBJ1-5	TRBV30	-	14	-	CAWSGIRYNQPQHF	TGTGCCTGGAGTGGGATCAGGTACAATCAGCCCCAGCATTTT
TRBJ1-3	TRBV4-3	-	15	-	CASSQEGGSGNTIYF	TGCGCCAGCAGCCAAGAGGGGGGGTCTGGAAACACCATATATTTT
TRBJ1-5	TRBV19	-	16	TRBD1	CASKITGTGSNQPQHF	TGTGCCAGTAAGATAACAGGGACAGGTAGCAATCAGCCCCAGCATTTT